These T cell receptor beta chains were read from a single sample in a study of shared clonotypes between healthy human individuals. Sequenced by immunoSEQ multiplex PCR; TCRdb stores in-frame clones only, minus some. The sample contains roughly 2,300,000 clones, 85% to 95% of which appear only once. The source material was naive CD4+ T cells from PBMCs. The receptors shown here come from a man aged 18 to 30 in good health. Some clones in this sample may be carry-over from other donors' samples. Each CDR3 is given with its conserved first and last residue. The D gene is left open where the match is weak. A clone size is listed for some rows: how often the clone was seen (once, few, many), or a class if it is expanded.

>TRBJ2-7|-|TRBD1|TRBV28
CASMFRDSSYEQYF
TGTGCCAGCATGTTCCGGGACAGCTCCTACGAGCAGTACTTC
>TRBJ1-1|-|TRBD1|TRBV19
CASNTPPFGATGARYTEAFF
TGTGCCAGTAATACGCCACCCTTCGGGGCCACAGGGGCTCGGTACACTGAAGCTTTCTTT
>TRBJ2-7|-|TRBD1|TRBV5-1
CASSLEGATYEQYF
TGCGCCAGCAGCTTGGAGGGGGCAACCTACGAGCAGTACTTC
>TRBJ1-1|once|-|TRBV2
CASSLRVLGDAEAFF
TGCGCCAGCAGTCTCCGGGTCCTTGGCGACGCTGAAGCTTTCTTT
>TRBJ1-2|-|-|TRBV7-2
CASSSGTSGYGYTF
TGTGCCAGCAGCTCCGGGACGTCAGGGTATGGCTACACCTTC
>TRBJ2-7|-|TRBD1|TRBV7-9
CASSLAPGGAEQYF
TGTGCCAGCAGCTTAGCCCCAGGGGGTGCCGAGCAGTACTTC
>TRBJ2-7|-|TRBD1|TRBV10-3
CAISESVGQDLTYEQYF
TGTGCCATCAGTGAGTCGGTGGGACAGGACCTTACCTACGAGCAGTACTTC
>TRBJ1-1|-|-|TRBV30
CAWTGQLNTEAFF
TGTGCCTGGACCGGACAGCTGAACACTGAAGCTTTCTTT
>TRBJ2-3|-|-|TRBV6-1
CASRKGGGDTQYF
TGTGCCAGCAGGAAGGGGGGAGGAGATACGCAGTATTTT
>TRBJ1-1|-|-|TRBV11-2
CASSLGAVLLATEAFF
TGTGCCAGCAGCCTCGGAGCCGTCTTGCTCGCCACTGAAGCTTTCTTT
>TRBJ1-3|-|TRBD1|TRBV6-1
CASSETPWTGAKGNTIYF
TGTGCCAGCAGTGAAACCCCATGGACAGGCGCGAAGGGAAACACCATATATTTT
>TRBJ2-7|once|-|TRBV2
CASSEVLAGEYF
TGTGCCAGCAGTGAAGTTCTGGCAGGGGAGTACTTC
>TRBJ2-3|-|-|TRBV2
CASRGEQAQYF
TGTGCCAGCAGGGGAGAACAGGCGCAGTATTTT
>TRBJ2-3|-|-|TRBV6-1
CASSELGTDTQYF
TGTGCCAGCAGTGAACTGGGCACAGATACGCAGTATTTT
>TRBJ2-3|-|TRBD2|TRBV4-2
CASSQRTSGEPSTDTQYF
TGTGCCAGCAGCCAACGGACTAGCGGAGAACCTAGCACAGATACGCAGTATTTT
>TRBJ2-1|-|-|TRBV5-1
CASSLAPPGQFF
TGCGCCAGCAGCTTGGCCCCCCCCGGGCAGTTCTTC
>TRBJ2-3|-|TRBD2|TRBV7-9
CASSLLAGVKDTQYF
TGTGCCAGCAGCTTACTAGCGGGAGTTAAAGATACGCAGTATTTT
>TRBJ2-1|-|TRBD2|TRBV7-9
CASSVLSGRAINEQFF
TGTGCCAGCAGCGTCTTAAGCGGGAGGGCCATAAATGAGCAGTTCTTC
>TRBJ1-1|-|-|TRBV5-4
CASSSANRMNTEAFF
TGTGCCAGCAGCTCGGCAAACAGGATGAACACTGAAGCTTTCTTT
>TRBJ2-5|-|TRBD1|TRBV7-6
CASSLIRSGGSETQYF
TGTGCCAGCAGCTTAATCAGGTCAGGGGGCTCAGAGACCCAGTACTTC
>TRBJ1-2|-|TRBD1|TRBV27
CASSANLGDREATNYGYTF
TGTGCCAGCAGCGCGAATCTAGGGGACAGGGAGGCTACTAACTATGGCTACACCTTC
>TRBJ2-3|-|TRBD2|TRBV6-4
CASSESLAEGTDTQYF
TGTGCCAGCAGTGAGAGTCTAGCGGAGGGCACAGATACGCAGTATTTT
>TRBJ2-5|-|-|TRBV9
CASSVETMETQYF
TGTGCCAGCAGCGTCGAAACTATGGAGACCCAGTACTTC
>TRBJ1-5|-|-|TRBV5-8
CASSLGGARQPQHF
TGTGCCAGCAGCTTGGGCGGGGCCCGTCAGCCCCAGCATTTT
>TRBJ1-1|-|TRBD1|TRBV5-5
CASSLVQGADTEAFF
TGTGCCAGCAGCTTGGTACAGGGGGCGGACACTGAAGCTTTCTTT
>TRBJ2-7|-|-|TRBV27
CASSLNQGQSVFYEQYF
TGTGCCAGCAGTTTAAACCAGGGGCAGTCAGTTTTCTACGAGCAGTACTTC
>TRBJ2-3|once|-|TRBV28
CASSSVGRLPSTDTQYF
TGTGCCAGCAGTTCTGTAGGCCGCCTGCCTAGCACAGATACGCAGTATTTT
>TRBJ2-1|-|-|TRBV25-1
CASSESSQRLSYNEQFF
TGTGCCAGCAGTGAGAGCTCACAGCGACTGTCCTACAATGAGCAGTTCTTC
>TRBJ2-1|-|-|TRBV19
CASSQTGVLTYNEQFF
TGTGCCAGTAGTCAAACGGGAGTTCTGACTTACAATGAGCAGTTCTTC
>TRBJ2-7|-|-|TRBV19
CASGPARAGYEQYF
TGTGCCAGTGGACCGGCCAGGGCGGGATACGAGCAGTACTTC
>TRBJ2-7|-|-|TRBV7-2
CASSLLGPTYEQYF
TGTGCCAGCAGCTTACTAGGACCTACTTACGAGCAGTACTTC
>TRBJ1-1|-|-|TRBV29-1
CSVATVMNTEAFF
TGCAGCGTTGCGACTGTCATGAACACTGAAGCTTTCTTT
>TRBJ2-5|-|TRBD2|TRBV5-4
CASSAKIAGQETQYF
TGTGCCAGCAGCGCCAAAATAGCGGGACAAGAGACCCAGTACTTC
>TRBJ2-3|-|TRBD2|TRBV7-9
CASSPRGAEKQYF
TGTGCCAGCAGCCCGCGGGGGGCGGAGAAGCAGTATTTT
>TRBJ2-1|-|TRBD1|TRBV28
CASRQGGYNEQFF
TGTGCCAGCCGACAGGGGGGTTACAATGAGCAGTTCTTC
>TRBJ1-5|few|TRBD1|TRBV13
CASSLGDRENQPQHF
TGTGCCAGCAGCTTAGGGGACAGGGAGAATCAGCCCCAGCATTTT
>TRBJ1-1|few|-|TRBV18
CASSPLGGTEAFF
TGTGCCAGCTCACCATTGGGGGGAACTGAAGCTTTCTTT
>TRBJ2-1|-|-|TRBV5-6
CASSLWISSYNEQFF
TGTGCCAGCAGCTTGTGGATCAGCTCCTACAATGAGCAGTTCTTC
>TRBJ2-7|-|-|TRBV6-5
CASSWQGGADEQYF
TGTGCCAGCAGTTGGCAGGGAGGAGCTGACGAGCAGTACTTC
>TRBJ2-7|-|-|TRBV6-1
CASLPSQGAYEQYF
TGTGCCAGCCTCCCTTCGCAGGGCGCCTACGAGCAGTACTTC
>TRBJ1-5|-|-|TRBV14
CASSHPKNAGAGSKREPQHF
TGTGCCAGCAGCCATCCCAAGAATGCGGGGGCAGGTAGTAAACGTGAGCCCCAGCATTTT
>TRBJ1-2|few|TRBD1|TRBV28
CASSSRQGASPYGYTF
TGTGCCAGCAGCTCAAGACAGGGGGCAAGCCCCTATGGCTACACCTTC
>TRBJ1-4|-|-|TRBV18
CASSPQNPTGGKLFF
TGTGCCAGCTCACCACAAAACCCGACCGGGGGAAAACTGTTTTTT